Included here is one T cell receptor beta chain sequence, with context. Its antigen is not known. The sample comes from a study of T cell responses to AZD1222 COVID-19 vaccine. Whole-study findings and limits: At study baseline, merely more than 5 AZD1222 recipients were seropositive. The span of vaccine-associated CD4 TCRs extended across spike, with dominance at 160-218 and 743-854.

Data came from immunoSEQ multiplex PCR; TCRdb stores just in-frame clones and leaves some out. The repertoire includes more than 110,000 clones, over 85% of them detected once, and 5.5% sits in the top ten. Germline V lookup: CDR1 SGHNT, CDR2 YENEEA. V lost 5 bases and J lost 4, with 18 bases in between. The CDR3 sequence is 16 residues long. The specimen comprised peripheral blood, sampled on day 0 of AZD1222 vaccination. The J gene is TRBJ1-3, the V gene TRBV11-3, with D possibly being TRBD1 (5 bases). The clonotype originates from an adult in good health. CDR3: CASSPGTSSLGNTIYF. The CDR3 DNA reads TGTGCCAGCAGCCCGGGGACCTCTTCTCTGGGAAACACCATATATTTT.